This T cell receptor (beta chain) was profiled in a study of shared clonotypes between healthy human individuals. Losses at the gene ends were 1 base for V and 4 bases for J; bases not matched to a gene: 9. Germline V gene data show CDR1 as KGHSH and CDR2 as LQKENI. The CDR3 has 16 residues. Within Nashville, Tennessee resided all donors, each a Caucasian adult. Produced via immunoSEQ multiplex PCR; TCRdb's table is partial and in-frame only. Here the sample spans 1,500,000 or so clones, roughly 96% being singletons. This sequence joins TRBV18 and TRBJ1-2; 7 nucleotides match TRBD1. Specimen: naive CD4+ T cells sorted from blood. The subset here: CD45RA+ positively selected. The sequence was collected from a man between 25 and 39 years old in good health. The CDR3 sequence is CASSPLISGDSYGYTF. CDR3 nucleotide sequence: TGTGCCAGCTCACCACTTATATCGGGGGACAGCTATGGCTACACCTTC.